This TCR beta chain was recovered during a study of blood T cell repertoires in COVID-19. The protocol was immunoSEQ multiplex PCR, while the TCRdb copy is restricted to in-frame clones and leaves out a portion. Here the sample spans roughly 250,000 clones, about 87% being singletons. V was trimmed by 2 bases and J by 1 base, leaving 6 bases between them. The CDR3 consists of 15 residues. Germline CDR1 reads SGHNT; CDR2 reads YENEEA. The sequenced material came from peripheral blood. This receptor was identified in a human donor in a cohort sampled during active COVID-19. This chain links TRBV11-3 with TRBJ2-6; D is possibly TRBD1 (5 bases). CDR3 DNA sequence: TGTGCCAGCAGCTTAAGGGGTTCTGGGGCCAACGTCCTGACTTTC. Translated, it gives CASSLRGSGANVLTF.